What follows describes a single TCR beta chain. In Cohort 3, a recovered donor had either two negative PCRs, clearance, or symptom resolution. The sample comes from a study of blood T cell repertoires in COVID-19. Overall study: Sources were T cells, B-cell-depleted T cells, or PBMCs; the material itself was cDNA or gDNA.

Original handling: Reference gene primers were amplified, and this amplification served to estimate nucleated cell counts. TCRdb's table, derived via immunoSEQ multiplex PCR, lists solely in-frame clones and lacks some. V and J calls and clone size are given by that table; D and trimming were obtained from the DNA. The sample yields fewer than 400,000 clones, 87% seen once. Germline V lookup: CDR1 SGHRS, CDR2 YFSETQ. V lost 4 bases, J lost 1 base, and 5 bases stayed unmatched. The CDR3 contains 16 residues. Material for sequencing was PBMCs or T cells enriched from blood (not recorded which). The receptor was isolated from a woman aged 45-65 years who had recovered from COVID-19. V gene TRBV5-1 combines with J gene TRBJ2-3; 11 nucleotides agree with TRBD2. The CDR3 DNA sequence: TGCGCCAGCAGCGGCGGGACTAGCGGACGCACAGATACGCAGTATTTT. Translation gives CASSGGTSGRTDTQYF.